The following is a TCR beta chain sequence with its context. What it binds is not known. The data belong to a study of blood T cells in healthy people across ages. General observations from the study: Diversity was higher, and naive CD4+ cells more numerous, in long-lived donors than in aged donors.

Trimming took 0 bases from V and 1 from J; bases not matched to a gene: 7. There are 17 residues in the CDR3. Per germline, CDR1 DFQATT and CDR2 SNEGSKA (reference sequence). Through a sample-barcoded 5' primer and a J-beta primer mix, a second PCR was run for roughly 7 to 11 cycles. TCRdb called the 5' RACE reads again in MiXCR, with one record for every CDR3 protein. The sample records 800,000 to 900,000 distinct CDR3 sequences, less than 80% being singletons. The origin of this receptor is a man aged 25 to 45 in good health. V is TRBV20-1 and J is TRBJ1-5, with TRBD1 matching 9 bases. Sequenced input: blood. Written as DNA, the CDR3 is TGCAGTGCTAGAGATGTGGGACAGGGTGGGAGCAATCAGCCCCAGCATTTT. Protein sequence: CSARDVGQGGSNQPQHF.